The next 7 T cell receptor beta chains were all read from a single sample in a study of CD8+ T cells in alopecia areata. Sequencing templates came from extracted RNA that was reverse transcribed into cDNA. Profiled with immunoSEQ multiplex PCR; TCRdb holds only in-frame clones, not every one. Counted here are 100,000 to 130,000 clones, about 50% occurring once; the ten biggest clones make up 20% to 30%. The sequenced material came from NKG2D-low CD8+ T cells sorted from blood. The receptors were sampled from a human donor with alopecia areata.

In this sample, this clone turned up a few times. The V and J genes are TRBV7-9 and TRBJ2-7; weak D call: TRBD2 (6 bases). This CDR3 spans 16 amino acids. V lost 1 base to trimming and J lost 4 bases, with 17 bases between them. Germline V lookup: CDR1 SEHNR, CDR2 FQNEAQ (reference sequence). The CDR3 nucleotides are TGTGCCAGCAGCTTAGAGAGCCGGGACGGGGGTTACGAGCAGTACTTC. Residues: CASSLESRDGGYEQYF.

This chain joins TRBV6-5 and TRBJ2-5; the D is unclear. Germline V gene sequence: CDR1 MNHEY, CDR2 SVGAGI. The V and J ends lost 7 bases and 3 bases respectively, with 9 bases between them. This CDR3 contains 12 residues. CDR3 nucleotides: TGTGCCAGCACCATTACTGAAGAGACCCAGTACTTC. Translation: CASTITEETQYF.

This clone was counted between two and nine times. V gene TRBV7-9 combines with J gene TRBJ2-2; TRBD1 matches 9 bases. The CDR3 extends over 17 amino acids. Trimming took 4 bases from V and 3 from J; bases not matched to a gene: 9. Germline V gene sequence: CDR1 SEHNR, CDR2 FQNEAQ (reference sequence). The CDR3 region is CASSYKTGGADTGELFF. CDR3 in DNA: TGTGCCAGCAGCTATAAAACAGGGGGCGCCGACACCGGGGAGCTGTTTTTT.

This chain connects TRBV7-9 to TRBJ2-7, with D possibly matching TRBD1 (6 bases). Germline loops: CDR1 SEHNR, CDR2 FQNEAQ (reference sequence). V was cut by 5 bases and J by 6 bases, with 20 bases left in between. CDR3 length equals 15 residues. The CDR3 loop is CASSAGQPNLREQYF. Here the CDR3 DNA reads TGTGCCAGCAGCGCAGGACAGCCGAACCTTCGCGAGCAGTACTTC.

As concerns this clone: Other DNA sequences in this specimen translate into the identical CDR3. This chain links TRBV4-1 with TRBJ2-7; 11 bases line up with TRBD2. The CDR3 extends over 16 amino acids. V lost 0 bases, J lost 0 bases, and 1 base stayed unmatched. In germline, CDR1 is MGHRA, CDR2 YSYEKL. CDR3 sequence reads: CASSQELAGGSYEQYF. CDR3 nucleotides: TGCGCCAGCAGCCAAGAGCTAGCGGGAGGCTCCTACGAGCAGTACTTC.

The genes are TRBV7-9 and TRBJ2-4; the match to TRBD2 covers 12 bases. J was trimmed by 2 bases and V by 2 bases; bases with no gene match: 7. This CDR3 contains 18 residues. Germline loops: CDR1 SEHNR, CDR2 FQNEAQ (reference sequence). CDR3 sequence: CASSLSSGRAGSKNIQYF. CDR3 bases: TGTGCCAGCAGCTTATCTAGCGGGAGGGCCGGGTCCAAAAACATTCAGTACTTC.

This clone was counted only a few times. The genes are TRBV5-4 and TRBJ2-1, with 11 bases that match TRBD2. Germline V CDR1 and CDR2: SGHNT, YYREEE (reference sequence). After removal of 4 bases from V and 1 base from J, the junction contained 4 bases not matched to a gene. The CDR3 runs 16 residues. Written as DNA, the CDR3 is TGTGCCAGCAGCCCGGGACTAGCGGAATCCTACAATGAGCAGTTCTTC. This translates into CASSPGLAESYNEQFF.